This T cell receptor (beta chain) was captured by sequencing in a study of stem cell transplantation in POMP-related autoinflammatory disease. Germline V gene sequence: CDR1 GTSNPN, CDR2 SVGIG (reference sequence). The CDR3 consists of 15 residues. Losses at the gene ends were 4 bases for V and 0 bases for J; bases not matched to a gene: 5. Here immunoSEQ multiplex PCR was the method, and the copy in TCRdb shows in-frame clones only, minus some. The profile covers some 26,000 clones, with approximately 78% appearing a single time and approximately 2.3% taken by the ten largest. V is TRBV30 and J is TRBJ2-1; TRBD2 agrees at 8 bases. Material: CD4+ T cells from PBMCs, obtained before stem cell transplantation. This sequence was found in a human donor with POMP-related autoinflammation and immune dysregulation (PRAID). The CDR3 here is CAWIRSGSSYNEQFF. CDR3 coding DNA: TGTGCCTGGATTCGGAGCGGGAGCTCCTACAATGAGCAGTTCTTC.